This T cell receptor beta chain originates from a study of shared clonotypes between healthy human individuals. Study-wide findings and caveats: Clonotypes shared by all four donors outscored non-shared clonotypes in generation probability.

Participating donors were healthy, HIV-negative adults free of recent acute infections or vaccinations. CD4+ cell separation produced CD45RA+ naive and CD45RA-negative memory subsets. With V trimmed by 8 bases and J by 0 bases, 3 bases remained unmatched. This CDR3 is 15 amino acids long. The germline V gene has CDR1 SEHNR and CDR2 FQNEAQ (reference sequence). Notes on this clone: Its cognate antigen is unknown.

Each replicate PCR on the sorted subsets used approximately 200 ng DNA (about 30,000 T cell genomes). Produced via immunoSEQ multiplex PCR; TCRdb's table is partial and in-frame only. The sample holds a few million clones, almost 96% seen once. The sequencing sample was made of naive CD4+ T cells sorted from blood. Subset indicated: CD45RA+ positively selected. The origin of this receptor is a man younger than 30 in good health. V is TRBV7-9 and J is TRBJ1-6, with 8 nucleotides matching TRBD1. Here the CDR3 DNA reads TGTGCCAGCGGCGACAGGGGCTCCTATAATTCACCCCTCCACTTT. The encoded protein is CASGDRGSYNSPLHF.